These T cell receptor beta chains were read from a single sample in a study of blood T cells in healthy people across ages. TCRdb re-called the 5' RACE reads with MiXCR, one entry per CDR3 protein. This table has 1.6 million or so distinct CDR3 sequences, around 35% appearing once. The material sequenced was blood. The receptors stem from a woman younger than 45 in good health. CDR3s include the opening cysteine and the closing phenylalanine or tryptophan. Fields, in order: V gene, CDR3 protein.

TRBV4-2 | CASSQGLELETQYF
TRBV7-8 | CASTLSTVGGPPYNEQFF
TRBV3-1 | CASGQGDPTQYF
TRBV20-1 | CSATPSRTYEQYF
TRBV6-2/TRBV6-3 | CATDFGGDEQYF
TRBV28 | CASSFPPAGGPSQETQYF
TRBV5-1 | CASILGWGAVPYEQYF
TRBV20-1 | CSASPLDRVNQETQYF
TRBV30 | CAWASGRYGEETQYF
TRBV9 | CASSVTGVNVLTF
TRBV28 | CASSSHGGRNIQYF
TRBV2 | CASRSVTSGSYEQYF
TRBV6-1 | CASREGHQTYEQYF
TRBV3-1 | CASSQDEGLRQYF
TRBV27 | CASSLLSAGGSYEQYF
TRBV6-1 | CASSEALRGLDTQYF
TRBV12-3/TRBV12-4 | CASSLQGSGYGYTF
TRBV9 | CASSVGARENGYTF
TRBV3-1 | CASSPGLAGAPYNEQFF
TRBV10-3 | CAISALAGGPYEQYF